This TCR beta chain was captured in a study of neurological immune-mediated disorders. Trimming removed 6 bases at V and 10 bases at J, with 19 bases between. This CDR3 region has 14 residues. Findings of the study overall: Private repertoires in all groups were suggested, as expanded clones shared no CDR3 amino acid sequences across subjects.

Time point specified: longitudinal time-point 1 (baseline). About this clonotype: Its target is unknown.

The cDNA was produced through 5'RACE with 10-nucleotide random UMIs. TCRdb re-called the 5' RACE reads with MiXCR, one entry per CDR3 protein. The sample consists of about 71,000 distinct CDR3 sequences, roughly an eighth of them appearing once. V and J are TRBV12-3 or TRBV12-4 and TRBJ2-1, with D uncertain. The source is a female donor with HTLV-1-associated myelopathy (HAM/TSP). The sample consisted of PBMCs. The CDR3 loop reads CASSSPAAGREQFF. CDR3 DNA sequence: TGTGCCAGCAGCTCTCCTGCCGCCGGTCGGGAGCAGTTCTTC.